The T cell receptor (beta chain) described here comes from a study of blood T cell repertoires in COVID-19. Study-level background: Acute and convalescent COVID-19 samples came from the United States, Italy and Spain. Nucleic acid was either cDNA or gDNA, and it came from T cells, B-cell-depleted T cells, or PBMCs.

CDR1 is SGHVS, CDR2 FNYEAQ, per germline. The V and J ends lost 1 base and 4 bases respectively, with 17 bases between them. This CDR3 contains 16 residues. Under the authors' procedure: Nucleated cell counts were estimated from reference gene primer amplification. Only in-frame clones appear in the TCRdb table, and some are missing; sequencing was by immunoSEQ multiplex PCR. Clone size and V and J calls were adopted from that table, with D and trimming inferred from the DNA. Of some 380,000 clones in the sample, nearly 90% are singletons; the top ten hold 6.5% to 7%. This clonotype was obtained from a man between 18 and 29 years old with active or convalescent COVID-19. The rearrangement joins TRBV7-6 to TRBJ2-7; D possibly corresponds to TRBD2 (6 bases). Sequenced input: peripheral blood. The CDR3: CASSLVVGGTVYEQYF. Written as DNA, the CDR3 is TGTGCCAGCAGCTTAGTAGTGGGCGGGACCGTTTACGAGCAGTACTTC.